These T cell receptor beta chains were read from a single sample in a study of OX40 agonist ivuxolimab in advanced cancers. Repertoires were generated with immunoSEQ multiplex PCR, while TCRdb's copy carries only in-frame clones and drops some. The sample yields about 73,000 clones, 80% to 95% seen once. This specimen was CD4+ or CD8+ T cells sorted from blood, taken in a trial of the OX40 agonist ivuxolimab. The source is an adult with an advanced solid tumor such as melanoma, head and neck, liver or kidney cancer. Each CDR3 is given with its conserved first and last residue. D genes are given only for firm matches. Clone size is not always given. Where it is, it says once, few, many or a class for expanded clones.

V gene	J gene	D gene	clone size	CDR3 protein	CDR3 DNA
TRBV13	TRBJ2-5	NA	few	CASRAGNRLQETQYF	TGTGCCAGCAGGGCAGGAAACCGGCTCCAAGAGACCCAGTACTTC
TRBV19	TRBJ2-3	NA	NA	CASKPSTESTDTQYF	TGTGCCAGTAAACCCTCGACAGAAAGCACAGATACGCAGTATTTT
TRBV29-1	TRBJ2-2	TRBD2	NA	CSVGGTSANTGELFF	TGCAGCGTTGGAGGGACTAGCGCGAACACCGGGGAGCTGTTTTTT
TRBV18	TRBJ1-2	TRBD1	NA	CASSPIKQGAGYGYTF	TGTGCCAGCTCACCAATCAAACAGGGGGCAGGCTATGGCTACACCTTC
TRBV5-1	TRBJ2-7	NA	NA	CASSFGGAVYEQYF	TGCGCCAGCAGCTTTGGTGGGGCAGTATACGAGCAGTACTTC
TRBV2	TRBJ2-7	TRBD2	few	CASIPGAGASYEQYF	TGTGCCAGCATCCCTGGGGCGGGAGCTAGCTACGAGCAGTACTTC
TRBV5-1	TRBJ2-3	NA	NA	CASSPLYTDTQYF	TGCGCCAGCAGCCCTTTGTACACAGATACGCAGTATTTT
TRBV4-3	TRBJ2-7	TRBD1	NA	CASSQEGDRIYEQYF	TGCGCCAGCAGCCAAGAAGGGGACAGGATCTACGAGCAGTACTTC
TRBV27	TRBJ1-1	NA	once	CASSLSRTNTEAFF	TGTGCCAGCAGTTTAAGCAGGACGAACACTGAAGCTTTCTTT
TRBV4-2	TRBJ1-1	TRBD1	NA	CASSPGTRQGAAFF	TGTGCCAGCAGCCCCGGAACCCGACAGGGGGCGGCTTTCTTT
TRBV28	TRBJ1-3	TRBD1	NA	CASRARTGGGFGSGNTIYF	TGTGCCAGCAGGGCCAGGACAGGGGGCGGTTTTGGCTCTGGAAACACCATATATTTT
TRBV7-2	TRBJ1-3	TRBD1	NA	CASRPGQGLPSGNTIYF	TGTGCCAGCAGACCGGGACAGGGCCTTCCCTCTGGAAACACCATATATTTT
TRBV5-1	TRBJ1-4	NA	NA	CASSYTNEKLFF	TGCGCCAGCAGCTACACTAATGAAAAACTGTTTTTT
TRBV4-2	TRBJ2-1	TRBD2	NA	CASSQGGRTYNEQFF	TGTGCCAGCAGCCAAGGCGGGAGAACCTACAATGAGCAGTTCTTC
TRBV29-1	TRBJ2-3	NA	NA	CSAAGSTLTDTQYF	TGCAGCGCGGCCGGGTCCACACTCACAGATACGCAGTATTTT
TRBV11-2	TRBJ2-1	TRBD2	NA	CASRLAGHNEQFF	TGTGCCAGTAGACTAGCGGGGCACAATGAGCAGTTCTTC
TRBV15	TRBJ2-1	NA	once	CATSRDMQYNEQFF	TGTGCCACCAGCAGAGATATGCAATACAATGAGCAGTTCTTC
TRBV9	TRBJ1-2	NA	few	CASSVGQEAYGYTF	TGTGCCAGCAGCGTAGGACAGGAGGCCTATGGCTACACCTTC
TRBV19	TRBJ2-1	TRBD2	NA	CASRGGLAPRNEQFF	TGTGCCAGTAGGGGGGGACTAGCGCCAAGGAATGAGCAGTTCTTC
TRBV5-8	TRBJ1-6	NA	NA	CAHSRRGNSPLHF	TGTGCGCACTCCCGGCGTGGGAATTCACCCCTCCACTTT